The 6 T cell receptor beta chains below were found in one sample sequenced in a study of cytomegalovirus exposure and HLA in healthy donors. Produced via immunoSEQ multiplex PCR; TCRdb's table is partial and in-frame only. The sample lists roughly 71,000 clones; 85% to 95% were seen once. The sample was PBMCs. Receptors originate from a woman between 18 and 29 years old in good health and CMV-seronegative.

This sequence joins TRBV9 and TRBJ1-2; 8 bases line up with TRBD1. The CDR3 contains 13 residues. In germline, CDR1 is SGDLS, CDR2 YYNGEE. V shed 4 bases and J 8 bases; nucleotides not matched to a gene: 7. CDR3 DNA sequence: TGTGCCAGCAGCCGCCTCGACAGGGGCGGCTACACCTTC. Residues: CASSRLDRGGYTF. Together with reference TRBV9 and TRBJ1-2, the CDR3 gives the full variable domain: DSGVTQTPKHLITATGQRVTLRCSPRSGDLSVYWYQQSLDQGLQFLIQYYNGEERAKGNILERFSAQQFPDLHSELNLSSLELGDSALYFCASSRLDRGGYTFGSGTRLTVV.

Written as DNA, the CDR3 is TGCGCCAGCAGCTTGAACTCCAACTACGAGCAGTACTTC. Translation: CASSLNSNYEQYF. This sequence joins TRBV5-1 and TRBJ2-7; no reliable D call. CDR1 and CDR2 (germline): SGHRS, YFSETQ. CDR3 length: 13 amino acids. Trimming shortened V by 1 base and J by 3 bases, and 8 bases separated the two germline ends.

The chain carries TRBV7-2 and TRBJ2-1; 7 bases line up with TRBD2. Germline assignment: CDR1 SGHTA and CDR2 FQGNSA. V gave up 4 bases and J gave up 3 bases; unmatched junction bases: 6. This CDR3 region has 15 residues. The CDR3 loop is CASSSGGLFYNEQFF. The CDR3 DNA is TGTGCCAGCAGCTCGGGAGGCTTATTCTACAATGAGCAGTTCTTC.

The CDR3: CASSPGQVDEKLFF. The CDR3 DNA reads as TGCGCCAGCAGCCCGGGACAGGTAGACGAAAAACTGTTTTTT. The chain combines TRBV5-1 with TRBJ1-4; 8 bases align to TRBD1. Germline loops: CDR1 SGHRS, CDR2 YFSETQ. V shed 4 bases and J 8 bases; nucleotides not matched to a gene: 7. The CDR3 contains 14 residues.

CDR3 nucleotide sequence: TGTGCCAGCCGATCAGGGACAATCTCTGGAAACACCATATATTTT. Residues: CASRSGTISGNTIYF. The chain carries TRBV2 and TRBJ1-3, with D possibly matching TRBD1 (6 bases). CDR3 length: 15 residues. V lost 8 bases, J lost 0 bases, and 14 bases lay in between. CDR1 is SNHLY and CDR2 is FYNNEI in the germline V gene.

The rearrangement links TRBV5-4 to TRBJ2-7; maybe TRBD2 (5 bases). From germline, CDR1 is SGHNT and CDR2 YYREEE (reference sequence). Trimming shortened V by 0 bases and J by 0 bases, and 7 bases separated the two germline ends. The CDR3 extends over 14 amino acids. CDR3 protein: CASSLDGSSYEQYF. The CDR3 nucleotides are TGTGCCAGCAGCTTGGATGGGAGCTCCTACGAGCAGTACTTC.